This T cell receptor (beta chain) stems from a study of OX40 agonist ivuxolimab in advanced cancers. Across the study: Ivuxolimab is an agonistic anti-OX40 (CD134) antibody, and patients were treated with it. Patients treated during dose escalation were battling hepatocellular carcinoma, melanoma, renal cell or head and neck cancer.

The table came from immunoSEQ multiplex PCR; TCRdb's copy has only in-frame clones and leaves some out. The sample carries 71,000 or so clones, 80% to 90% recorded once. Germline CDR1 is LGHNA and CDR2 is YSLEER. The CDR3 has 13 amino acids. V lost 3 bases to trimming and J lost 7 bases, with 12 bases between them. This clone has just one count. Its matching antigen is unknown. Study conclusions and caveats: Blood T cells, both CD4+ and CD8+, expanded clonally by week 6 at 0.1 to 3.0 mg/kg. Low normalized T-cell clonal expansion was also seen in some nonresponders.

The TCR originated in an adult with an advanced solid tumor such as melanoma, head and neck, liver or kidney cancer. Specimen: CD4+ or CD8+ T cells sorted from blood, collected in a trial of the OX40 agonist ivuxolimab. This rearrangement joins TRBV4-3 to TRBJ1-1; D may be TRBD1 (5 bases). CDR3 DNA sequence: TGCGCCAGCAGCCACCCCGGGGGGGGTGAAGCTTTCTTT. Residues: CASSHPGGGEAFF.